This T cell receptor (beta chain) appears in the sequencing data of a study of cytomegalovirus exposure and HLA in healthy donors. Study overall: Previous work identified 100 million or so unique TCR beta sequences from approximately 190 million T cells. Study-wide results and caveats: Within the data, a cluster of highly shared sequence variants was likely a sequencing artifact.

Primers included in the PCR were 60 Vbeta and 13 Jbeta primers. TCRdb keeps only in-frame clones here, not all; method: immunoSEQ multiplex PCR. The table records approximately 290,000 clones, 80% of them present only once. The CDR3 covers 16 residues. Trimming took 4 bases from V and 0 from J; bases not matched to a gene: 6. Germline assignment: CDR1 SGDLS and CDR2 YYNGEE. As to this clone: What it recognizes is unknown.

The sequence derives from a girl between 2 and 10 years old in good health and CMV-seronegative. The sample consisted of PBMCs. This sequence joins TRBV9 and TRBJ2-4; TRBD1 matches at 8 bases. In DNA form, the CDR3 reads TGTGCCAGCAGCCCAGGGACAGGATTAGCCAAAAACATTCAGTACTTC. It is translated as CASSPGTGLAKNIQYF.